These 30 T cell receptor beta chains were all obtained from the same sample, sequenced in a study of blood T cell repertoires in COVID-19. Sequenced by immunoSEQ multiplex PCR; TCRdb stores in-frame clones only, minus some. The sample has over 110,000 clones; 81% are singletons. Sequenced sample: peripheral blood. The source of these receptors is a human donor in a cohort sampled during active COVID-19.

J is TRBJ1-3 and V is TRBV7-3, with D perhaps TRBD1 (6 bases). Per the germline V gene, CDR1 is SGHTA and CDR2 is FQGTGA. V gave up 8 bases and J gave up 1 base, with 21 bases separating them. The CDR3 sequence is 17 residues long. The CDR3 DNA reads TGTGCCAGCGCCCCCGGCCCACAGGGAAGTTCTGGAAACACCATATATTTT. Protein sequence: CASAPGPQGSSGNTIYF.

This clone was seen a few times. The genes are TRBV11-2 and TRBJ2-7, with TRBD2 matching 7 bases. The CDR3 extends over 15 amino acids. CDR1 is SGHAT, CDR2 FQNNGV, per germline. J lost 7 bases, V lost 1 base, and 10 bases had no gene match. The CDR3 loop is CASSLAGLGTWEQYF. The CDR3 nucleotides are TGTGCCAGCAGCTTAGCTGGACTAGGGACGTGGGAGCAGTACTTC.

This rearrangement joins TRBV5-5 to TRBJ2-3; TRBD2 matches at 10 bases. The CDR3 is made up of 16 amino acids. Trimming removed 2 bases from V and 1 base from J; junction bases left unmatched: 4. CDR1 and CDR2 (germline): SGHKS, YYEKEE (reference sequence). CDR3 coding DNA: TGTGCCAGCAGCTTAGGGCTAGCGGGAGGCACAGATACGCAGTATTTT. Residues: CASSLGLAGGTDTQYF.

J is TRBJ2-5 and V is TRBV7-2; TRBD2 is a possible D gene (6 bases). The CDR3 is 13 residues long. V was trimmed by 4 bases and J by 2 bases, leaving 8 bases between them. Germline CDR1 and CDR2: SGHTA and FQGNSA. The CDR3 DNA follows: TGTGCCAGCAGCTGGGGACTGCAAGAGACCCAGTACTTC. Its protein product is CASSWGLQETQYF.

The rearrangement links TRBV4-3 to TRBJ2-3; the match to TRBD2 covers 11 bases. Germline CDR1 LGHNA, CDR2 YSLEER. The CDR3 is 16 residues long. V dropped 0 bases and J dropped 7; count of bases not matched to a gene: 6. The CDR3 reads CASSQELAGGRNTQYF. In DNA form, the CDR3 reads TGCGCCAGCAGCCAAGAGTTAGCGGGAGGGCGGAATACGCAGTATTTT.

J is TRBJ1-2 and V is TRBV7-6; D is unresolved. The ends were cut back, 10 bases at V and 2 bases at J, with 17 bases in the middle. The CDR3 contains 14 residues. Germline CDR1 is SGHVS and CDR2 is FNYEAQ. CDR3 sequence (DNA): TGTGCCACGAGACGTCTGGGAGGGAACTATGGCTACACCTTC. Translating it yields CATRRLGGNYGYTF. The entire variable domain, with the rest obtained from reference TRBV7-6 and TRBJ1-2, is as follows: GAGVSQSPRYKVTKRGQDVALRCDPISGHVSLYWYRQALGQGPEFLTYFNYEAQQDKSGLPNDRFSAERPEGSISTLTIQRTEQRDSAMYRCATRRLGGNYGYTFGSGTRLTVV.

The chain links TRBV11-2 to TRBJ1-2; 8 bases fit TRBD1. Germline CDR1 SGHAT, CDR2 FQNNGV. CDR3 size: 14 residues. Trimming at V came to 5 bases and at J to 2 bases, leaving 4 bases not matched to a gene. DNA of the CDR3: TGTGCCAGCAGCGGCAGGGGGCCCAACTATGGCTACACCTTC. Translating gives CASSGRGPNYGYTF.

V usage is TRBV11-2 and J usage is TRBJ2-7, with 10 bases identical to TRBD2. V was pared by 2 bases and J by 4 bases, with 8 bases of the junction left unmatched. Per the germline V gene, CDR1 is SGHAT and CDR2 is FQNNGV. CDR3 size: 16 residues. The CDR3 nucleotides read TGTGCCAGCAGCTTATCCTTAGCGGGAGGACATTACGAGCAGTACTTC. Protein: CASSLSLAGGHYEQYF.

This sequence joins TRBV21-1 and TRBJ2-1; the table's D call, TRBD2, was not checked against the DNA. TRBV21-1 is a listed pseudogene. This CDR3 has 19 residues. The DNA for the CDR3 is TGTGCCAGCAGAGGGGCTAGCGGGAGGGTCACGGGCTCCTACAATGAGCAGTTCTTC. Encoded protein: CASRGASGRVTGSYNEQFF.

The V call is TRBV9, the J call TRBJ2-7, with TRBD2 matching over 13 bases. Losses at the gene ends were 4 bases for V and 3 bases for J; bases not matched to a gene: 10. This CDR3 region has 17 residues. The germline gives CDR1 SGDLS, CDR2 YYNGEE. The CDR3 nucleotides are TGTGCCAGCAGCCCTGGGACTAGCGGGACCTCCCTCTACGAGCAGTACTTC. Translated, it gives CASSPGTSGTSLYEQYF. Filled out from reference TRBV9 and TRBJ2-7, the complete variable domain reads DSGVTQTPKHLITATGQRVTLRCSPRSGDLSVYWYQQSLDQGLQFLIQYYNGEERAKGNILERFSAQQFPDLHSELNLSSLELGDSALYFCASSPGTSGTSLYEQYFGPGTRLTVT.

The chain recombines TRBV19 with TRBJ2-7; TRBD1 aligns across 9 bases. V lost 6 bases to trimming and J lost 6 bases; unmatched junction nucleotides: 6. The CDR3 loop spans 13 amino acids. Per the germline V gene, CDR1 is LNHDA and CDR2 is SQIVND (reference sequence). CDR3 in DNA: TGTGCCAGTAGAAATCGACAGGGGGGCGAGCAGTACTTC. As protein: CASRNRQGGEQYF. Combining the CDR3 with reference TRBV19 and TRBJ2-7 gives the whole variable domain DGGITQSPKYLFRKEGQNVTLSCEQNLNHDAMYWYRQDPGQGLRLIYYSQIVNDFQKGDIAEGYSVSREKKESFPLTVTSAQKNPTAFYLCASRNRQGGEQYFGPGTRLTVT.

The chain links TRBV19 to TRBJ1-2, with 7 bases matching TRBD1. CDR3 length equals 14 residues. The V segment lost 3 bases and the J segment 6 bases; nucleotides outside the gene matches: 7. Germline V gene sequence: CDR1 LNHDA, CDR2 SQIVND (reference sequence). CDR3 sequence reads: CASSIRTQGNGYTF. As DNA, the CDR3 is TGTGCCAGTAGTATCCGCACACAGGGGAATGGCTACACCTTC.

The chain's CDR3 is CASSDRAGNTGELFF. CDR3 coding DNA: TGTGCCAGCAGTGACAGGGCGGGAAACACCGGGGAGCTGTTTTTT. This chain links TRBV6-4 with TRBJ2-2; TRBD2 is a possible D gene (6 bases). Trimming cost V 2 bases and J 2 bases, with 9 bases left between them. CDR1 and CDR2 (germline): MRHNA, SNTAGT. This CDR3 spans 15 amino acids.

The gene calls are TRBV5-1 and TRBJ1-1; 7 bases align to TRBD1. Losses at the gene ends were 2 bases for V and 0 bases for J; bases not matched to a gene: 7. The CDR3 consists of 16 residues. CDR1 and CDR2 from the germline V gene are SGHRS and YFSETQ. In DNA, the CDR3 is TGCGCCAGCAGCTTACAGGGGAGCGCGGTGAACACTGAAGCTTTCTTT. This encodes CASSLQGSAVNTEAFF.

This clone showed up just a few times. The rearrangement links TRBV6-5 to TRBJ1-2, with D possibly TRBD1 on 6 matching bases. V gave up 0 bases and J gave up 5 bases, with 13 bases separating them. CDR1 is MNHEY, CDR2 SVGAGI, per germline. The CDR3 has 15 residues. In nucleotides, the CDR3 is TGTGCCAGCAGTTACTCACCCGGGACAATATATGGCTACACCTTC. It encodes CASSYSPGTIYGYTF.

Here the CDR3 DNA reads TGTGCCAGCAGTTACTCGAGGGGGCTAAGCAATCAGCCCCAGCATTTT. Residues: CASSYSRGLSNQPQHF. The chain links TRBV6-5 to TRBJ1-5; TRBD1 aligns across 7 bases. Trimming removed 0 bases from V and 1 base from J; junction bases left unmatched: 3. CDR1 is MNHEY and CDR2 is SVGAGI in the germline V gene. This CDR3 has 16 residues.

There are a few counts of this clone. The V and J genes are TRBV4-2 and TRBJ1-3; a weak D match, TRBD1 (6 bases). The CDR3 runs to 17 residues. Germline CDR1 is LGHNA and CDR2 is YNFKEQ. V was shortened by 5 bases and J by 0 bases, with 17 bases between the two germline ends. CDR3 sequence reads: CASSTGTTTRSGNTIYF. The CDR3 DNA reads as TGTGCCAGCAGCACAGGGACAACTACCCGCTCTGGAAACACCATATATTTT.

The V and J genes are TRBV27 and TRBJ2-7; the match to TRBD2 covers 8 bases. J lost 4 bases, V lost 5 bases, and 7 bases had no gene match. Germline loops: CDR1 MNHEY, CDR2 SMNVEV (reference sequence). The CDR3 totals 14 residues. The chain's CDR3 is CASSNSGGRYEQYF. The DNA for the CDR3 is TGTGCCAGCAGTAACAGCGGGGGACGGTACGAGCAGTACTTC.

This rearrangement joins TRBV7-8 to TRBJ1-1; 11 bases are shared with TRBD1. Germline assignment: CDR1 SGHVS and CDR2 FQNEAQ. V trimming: 8 bases; J trimming: 6 bases; junction bases outside the gene matches: 5. The CDR3 loop spans 13 amino acids. For the CDR3, the DNA is TGTGCCAGCGAGGGACAGGGGGTTCCTGAAGCTTTCTTT. It encodes CASEGQGVPEAFF.

The chain uses TRBV29-1 and TRBJ1-1; D is unclear. The CDR3 totals 13 residues. V was clipped by 3 bases and J by 3 bases, with 11 bases between them. CDR1 SQVTM and CDR2 ANQGSEA come from the germline V gene. Written as DNA, the CDR3 is TGCAGCGTTGATCTAGCGCGGGACACTGAAGCTTTCTTT. It yields the protein CSVDLARDTEAFF.

This chain joins TRBV6-6 and TRBJ1-2; 9 nucleotides agree with TRBD1. The CDR3 is 15 amino acids. After removal of 2 bases from V and 4 bases from J, the junction contained 5 bases not matched to a gene. Germline-derived CDR1 and CDR2 are MNHNY and SVGAGI (reference sequence). The DNA of the CDR3 is TGTGCCAGCAGTTACAAGGGACAGGGTGTCTATGGCTACACCTTC. This codes for CASSYKGQGVYGYTF.

The chain employs TRBV7-2 and TRBJ1-5; 7 nucleotides match TRBD1. Germline CDR1 reads SGHTA; CDR2 reads FQGNSA. CDR3 length: 13 residues. V shed 4 bases, J shed 7 bases, and the junction held 4 bases outside the gene matches. In DNA form, the CDR3 reads TGTGCCAGCAGCTCCGACAGGGCCCAGCCCCAGCATTTT. Encoded protein: CASSSDRAQPQHF.

The CDR3 loop is CASSLPRGPYEQYF. The CDR3 DNA reads as TGCGCCAGCAGTCTCCCCAGGGGTCCCTACGAGCAGTACTTC. The chain carries TRBV23-1 and TRBJ2-7; the D gene is possibly TRBD1 (6 bases). TRBV23-1 is identified as an open reading frame with a role that is uncertain. With 4 bases removed from V and 2 bases from J, the gap between germline ends came to 12 bases. CDR3 length equals 14 residues.

V is TRBV24-1 and J is TRBJ2-1; D is possibly TRBD2 (5 bases). Per germline, CDR1 KGHDR and CDR2 SFDVKD. Deletions cut 4 bases from V and 6 bases from J, with 15 bases between. The CDR3 is made up of 15 amino acids. The DNA for the CDR3 is TGTGCCACCAGTGACGAGGGTCCTACGGGCAATGAGCAGTTCTTC. Amino acids: CATSDEGPTGNEQFF.

A note on this clone: This CDR3 is also generated by other DNA sequences in the sample. V usage is TRBV6-2 or TRBV6-3 and J usage is TRBJ2-5; 8 bases line up with TRBD2. V dropped 2 bases and J dropped 2; count of bases not matched to a gene: 4. CDR1 and CDR2 from the germline V gene are MNHEY and SVGEGT. The CDR3 extends over 15 amino acids. CDR3 region: CASSYPTSGQETQYF. CDR3 sequence (DNA): TGTGCCAGCAGTTACCCCACTAGCGGACAAGAGACCCAGTACTTC.

This chain connects TRBV6-5 to TRBJ2-1; possibly TRBD1 for D (5 bases). The V end lost 7 bases, the J end lost 0 bases, and 13 bases lay between the germline ends. Germline V lookup: CDR1 MNHEY, CDR2 SVGAGI. The CDR3 runs to 15 residues. CDR3 residues: CASIIGVSSYNEQFF. CDR3 coding DNA: TGTGCCAGCATCATAGGGGTGAGCTCCTACAATGAGCAGTTCTTC.

The V call is TRBV4-1, the J call TRBJ2-6; possible D gene TRBD1, 6 bases. V shed 2 bases and J shed 0 bases, with 17 bases lying between them. Germline-derived CDR1 and CDR2 are MGHRA and YSYEKL. This CDR3 comprises 19 residues. The CDR3 DNA follows: TGCGCCAGCAGCCAACTACAGGGTAAGAGGGACTCTGGGGCCAACGTCCTGACTTTC. Translated, it gives CASSQLQGKRDSGANVLTF.

Concerning this clone itself: This sample includes further DNA sequences coding for the same CDR3. The rearrangement uses TRBV2 and TRBJ2-7; the D gene is possibly TRBD2 (5 bases). Germline-derived CDR1 and CDR2 are SNHLY and FYNNEI. The CDR3 extends over 13 amino acids. With 3 bases removed from V and 4 bases from J, the gap between germline ends came to 10 bases. The CDR3 bases are TGTGCCAGCAGTGATGGCAGAGGGTACGAGCAGTACTTC. The encoded protein is CASSDGRGYEQYF.

V usage is TRBV12-3 or TRBV12-4 and J usage is TRBJ2-3, with D possibly being TRBD1 (5 bases). Trimming removed 7 bases at V and 3 bases at J, with 11 bases between. CDR3 length: 13 residues. The CDR3 coding sequence is TGTGCCAGCACCTTATCAGGGACAGATACGCAGTATTTT. It codes for CASTLSGTDTQYF.

This chain connects TRBV6-4 to TRBJ2-3; 9 nucleotides agree with TRBD1. J lost 4 bases, V lost 5 bases, and 10 bases had no gene match. This CDR3 is built from 16 residues. Germline loops: CDR1 MRHNA, CDR2 SNTAGT. The CDR3 sequence: CASSSYPGQGADTQYF. The CDR3 coding sequence is TGTGCCAGCAGTTCCTACCCGGGACAGGGAGCAGATACGCAGTATTTT.